Sequencing of this TCR beta chain was carried out in a study of T cell responses to AZD1222 COVID-19 vaccine listed by TCRdb under 2021. In terms of the full investigation: A total of approximately 240 trial participants underwent TCR sequencing, of whom 200 to 220 received two doses of AZD1222 and about 25 received two doses of the MenACWY control vaccine. Trial participants were enrolled by age into 18-55, 56-69 and 70-plus year subgroups, with about 150, 28 and 57 TCR-sequenced participants respectively. On the study overall, not on this receptor specifically: A significant rise in spike-specific TCR breadth and depth was observed after two AZD1222 doses relative to day 0 and relative to MenACWY recipients. The vaccine-associated CD4 TCRs covered the entire spike protein, and the dominant responses fell in regions 160-218 and 743-854. Participants were mostly white British, with more females than males. The authors suggested clonal diversity may have been underestimated. Conclusions about previously exposed vaccinees are limited, since just five or six AZD1222 recipients were seropositive for SARS-CoV-2 at baseline. Epitopes outside the regions mutated in the B.1.351 and B.1.1.7 variants were reportedly recognized by nearly half of the unique spike-specific TCRs. Because no day 14 peak-response samples were available, the repertoires could be characterized only after the peak T cell response. In the small 56-69-year group, the increase in depth fell short of significance, most likely because of low power.

The CDR3 measures 14 amino acids from cysteine to phenylalanine. Only the CDR3 region is kept as DNA, spanning 42 bases read in frame from base 1. Sequences LNHDA (CDR1) and SQIVND (CDR2) are obtained from the germline V gene (reference sequence). Trimming at the junction amounts to 9 bases on V and 0 bases on J, and the germline ends lie 15 bases apart. The time point tag for this specimen amounts to: about 28 days (+/-7) after the second vaccine dose. Explained via the paper, the treatment or condition label denotes: meningococcal conjugate vaccine given as trial control. Vaccinee samples came from UK trials COV001 and COV002, including a single-blind randomized controlled phase 2/3 trial of AZD1222 (ChAdOx1 nCoV-19) in healthy adults. For TCRbeta chain sequencing, PBMC samples were collected from trial participants at day 0 and at day 28 after the second dose. A word on this clone: Its antigen is still unknown. It has no much larger one-base neighbor in the sample; base qualities were not kept.

The CDR3 regions of human TCRbeta chains were analyzed by immunosequencing. In the source study's methods: Repertoire TCRs were checked for matches against a reference library of SARS-CoV-2-specific TCRs that had been generated using the MIRA antigen-specificity platform. Breadth was defined as the fraction of unique TCRs that were SARS-CoV-2-associated, and depth was defined as the fraction of total T cells that were SARS-CoV-2-associated. Using the MIRA data, each spike-specific TCR was mapped to the spike region that the TCR reacts to and placed in a CD4 or CD8 class. Log10-transformed breadth and depth values were compared by one-way ANOVA with Sidak's multiple comparisons tests. The source is immuneACCESS, and TCRdb retained only in-frame sequences with V and J called. Part of the clones is not carried over; for the studies checked, unresolved V genes explain less than half of this, and the remainder is unexplained. The V and J calls and clone size are taken from that table; D and trimming were inferred from the DNA. The sample data list some 170,000 clones, and 85% to 90% of these were observed just once. The ten largest make up 4.3% of the sample.

This clonotype originated in an adult who received the MenACWY meningococcal vaccine as a control. The sequence is built from TRBV19 and TRBJ2-7; TRBD1 is perhaps the D gene, given 6 matching bases. The material was peripheral blood, obtained 28 days after the second dose of the MenACWY control vaccine. The DNA reads as follows: TGTGCCAGCAGTTACCGGGACACCTCCTACGAGCAGTACTTC. This yields the protein CASSYRDTSYEQYF.